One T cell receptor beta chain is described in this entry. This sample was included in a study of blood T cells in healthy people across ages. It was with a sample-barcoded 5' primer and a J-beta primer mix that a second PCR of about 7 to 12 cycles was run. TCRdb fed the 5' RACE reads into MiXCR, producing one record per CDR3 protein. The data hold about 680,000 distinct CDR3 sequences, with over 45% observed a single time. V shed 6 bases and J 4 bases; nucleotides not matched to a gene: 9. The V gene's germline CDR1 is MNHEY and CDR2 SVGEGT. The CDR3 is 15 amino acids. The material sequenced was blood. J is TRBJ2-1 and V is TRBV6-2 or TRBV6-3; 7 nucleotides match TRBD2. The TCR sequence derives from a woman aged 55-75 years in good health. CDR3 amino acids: CASRPFPGLYNEQFF. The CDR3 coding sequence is TGTGCCAGCAGGCCCTTCCCGGGACTATACAATGAGCAGTTCTTC.